Listed below are T cell receptor beta chains from one sample, sequenced in a study of immune evolution from preneoplasia to lung adenocarcinoma. TCRdb keeps only in-frame clones here, not all; method: immunoSEQ multiplex PCR. The repertoire holds roughly 4,400 clones, with under 80% as singletons. Sequences were obtained from FFPE adjacent normal lung tissue. These receptors were collected from a person aged 60-80 years with lung adenocarcinoma. CDR3s include the opening cysteine and the closing phenylalanine or tryptophan. The D gene is left open where the match is weak. The size field is filled for only some rows; it gives once, few, many or a size class.

j_call | clone_size | d_call | v_call | cdr3_aa | cdr3_nt
TRBJ2-7 | . | . | TRBV5-1 | CASSSEEGYEQYF | TGCGCCAGCAGTTCCGAGGAGGGCTACGAGCAGTACTTC
TRBJ2-5 | . | . | TRBV6-6 | CASSAGDAETQYF | TGTGCCAGCAGTGCCGGCGACGCAGAGACCCAGTACTTC
TRBJ2-5 | . | . | TRBV9 | CASSVVAVRGETQYF | TGTGCCAGCAGCGTAGTGGCAGTAAGGGGAGAGACCCAGTACTTC
TRBJ1-1 | . | . | TRBV2 | CASTGDTNTEAFF | TGTGCCAGCACCGGGGACACCAACACTGAAGCTTTCTTT
TRBJ2-1 | . | TRBD2 | TRBV5-1 | CASSLVGLAGGGEQFF | TGCGCCAGCAGCTTGGTTGGACTAGCGGGAGGGGGTGAGCAGTTCTTC
TRBJ2-3 | . | . | TRBV4-2 | CASSQTTGTTDTQYF | TGTGCCAGCAGCCAAACTACAGGAACCACAGATACGCAGTATTTT
TRBJ1-4 | . | . | TRBV30 | CAWSSLADYEKLFF | TGTGCCTGGAGTAGCTTGGCGGACTACGAAAAACTGTTTTTT
TRBJ2-7 | few | TRBD2 | TRBV6-1 | CASILLAGVTYEQYF | TGTGCCAGCATCCTACTAGCGGGAGTTACCTACGAGCAGTACTTC
TRBJ1-2 | . | . | TRBV14 | CASSQGAGPDYGYTF | TGTGCCAGCAGCCAAGGCGCAGGGCCGGACTATGGCTACACCTTC
TRBJ2-5 | . | TRBD2 | TRBV12-5 | CASGFTGGSYNQETQYF | TGTGCTAGTGGTTTTACGGGCGGGAGTTATAACCAAGAGACCCAGTACTTC
TRBJ2-7 | . | . | TRBV11-2 | CASSSEGNEQYF | TGTGCCAGCAGCTCGGAGGGTAACGAGCAGTACTTC
TRBJ1-2 | once | . | TRBV28 | CASRTTNYGYTF | TGTGCCAGCAGGACAACTAACTATGGCTACACCTTC
TRBJ2-5 | . | TRBD2 | TRBV2 | CASSEFAGGETQYF | TGTGCCAGCAGTGAATTCGCGGGAGGGGAGACCCAGTACTTC
TRBJ1-4 | few | TRBD1 | TRBV5-8 | CASSEGTGSSANEKLFF | TGTGCCAGCAGCGAGGGGACAGGGAGCTCTGCTAATGAAAAACTGTTTTTT
TRBJ2-2 | . | TRBD1 | TRBV15 | CATSRGDRGELFF | TGTGCCACCAGCAGAGGGGACAGGGGGGAGCTGTTTTTT
TRBJ2-7 | large | TRBD2 | TRBV7-7 | CASSLGTSGSQQYF | TGTGCTAGCAGCTTAGGGACTAGCGGGTCCCAGCAGTACTTC
TRBJ2-7 | . | . | TRBV11-2 | CASSRGGLAAYEQYF | TGTGCCAGCAGTCGAGGGGGGCTAGCCGCCTACGAGCAGTACTTC
TRBJ2-3 | . | . | TRBV28 | CASTPGWEYTQYF | TGTGCCAGCACCCCCGGATGGGAGTATACGCAGTATTTT
TRBJ2-3 | . | TRBD2 | TRBV5-1 | CASSLGAGSTDTQYF | TGCGCCAGCAGCTTGGGAGCGGGGAGCACAGATACGCAGTATTTT
TRBJ2-6 | . | . | TRBV27 | CASRPGGANVLTF | TGTGCCAGCAGACCGGGTGGGGCCAACGTCCTGACTTTC
TRBJ2-7 | few | . | TRBV9 | CASSVSTGPPEYTQYF | TGTGCCAGCAGCGTTTCCACGGGACCTCCTGAATACACGCAGTACTTC
TRBJ1-5 | . | . | TRBV18 | CASSPGDDQPQHF | TGTGCCAGCTCACCAGGGGATGATCAGCCCCAGCATTTT
TRBJ2-1 | . | TRBD2 | TRBV6-4 | CASSDSTSGSNEQFF | TGTGCCAGCAGTGACTCGACTAGCGGGAGCAATGAGCAGTTCTTC
TRBJ2-2 | . | . | TRBV9 | CASSVMGDGLSGELFF | TGTGCCAGCAGCGTAATGGGGGACGGACTGAGCGGGGAGCTGTTTTTT
TRBJ2-7 | . | . | TRBV10-3 | CAISTGDEQYF | TGTGCCATCAGTACTGGGGACGAGCAGTACTTC
TRBJ1-5 | once | . | TRBV6-6 | CASSYDLSPQHF | TGTGCCAGCAGTTACGACCTAAGTCCCCAGCATTTT